This paragraph covers one T cell receptor (beta chain) sequence. The data derive from a study of shared clonotypes between healthy human individuals. The germline CDR1 and CDR2 sequences are SGHNT and YYREEE (reference sequence). After removal of 4 bases from V and 2 bases from J, the junction contained 8 bases not matched to a gene. The CDR3 is 15 amino acids. CD4+ cells were split into CD45RA+ naive and CD45RA-negative memory subsets. Clones were sequenced by immunoSEQ multiplex PCR, and TCRdb holds only the in-frame ones, with some missing. This sample carries more than 1 million clones, 75% to 85% of them seen once, and the ten largest clones take under 0.6%.

This clonotype originated in a man aged 18 to 30 in good health. Some clones in this sample may be carry-over from other donors' samples. The sample taken for sequencing was memory CD4+ T cells from PBMCs. Subset reported: CD45RA-negative fraction. This rearrangement joins TRBV5-4 to TRBJ2-5; 7 nucleotides match TRBD1. The CDR3 coding sequence is TGTGCCAGCAGCAGAGACATGGGACAGCAAGAGACCCAGTACTTC. Protein: CASSRDMGQQETQYF.